This T cell receptor (beta chain) was recovered during a study of CD8 T cells in Susac syndrome. Unmatched junction bases numbered 10, after V lost 3 bases and J lost 2 bases. The CDR3 extends over 15 amino acids. Germline CDR1 and CDR2: DFQATT and SNEGSKA (reference sequence). Reverse transcription of about 0.5 to 1 ug RNA used random hexamers. MiXCR was run by TCRdb on the immunoSEQ multiplex PCR reads, yielding one entry per CDR3 protein. The sample shows 95,000 to 150,000 distinct CDR3 sequences, over 85% of them seen only once. This chain connects TRBV20-1 to TRBJ2-7, with 7 bases lining up with TRBD1. The clonotype comes from a human donor with multiple sclerosis. The sample was CD8+ T cells from PBMCs. Written as DNA, the CDR3 is TGCAGTGCTAGGTCCTGGGACAGCCTCACCTACGAGCAGTACTTC. Amino acids: CSARSWDSLTYEQYF.